The 12 T cell receptor beta chains reported below all come from one sample, sequenced in a study of blood T cell repertoires in COVID-19. Repertoires were generated with immunoSEQ multiplex PCR, while TCRdb's copy carries only in-frame clones and drops some. Here the sample spans approximately 270,000 clones, just under 90% being singletons. The specimen was PBMCs or T cells enriched from blood (not recorded which). The receptors derive from a woman younger than 45 with acute COVID-19.

The chain recombines TRBV5-6 with TRBJ2-3, with D perhaps matching TRBD1 (6 bases). V shed 2 bases and J shed 5 bases, with 15 bases lying between them. Germline CDR1 reads SGHDT; CDR2 reads YYEEEE. This CDR3 spans 15 amino acids. The DNA for the CDR3 is TGTGCCAGCAGCTTTGCGTCACAGGGAAAAGATACGCAGTATTTT. The encoded protein is CASSFASQGKDTQYF.

The V call is TRBV6-2 or TRBV6-3, the J call TRBJ2-7, with TRBD1 matching over 10 bases. V was pared by 5 bases and J by 2 bases, with 3 bases of the junction left unmatched. CDR1 MNHEY and CDR2 SVGEGT come from the germline V gene. CDR3 length: 14 amino acids. Here the CDR3 DNA reads TGTGCCAGCAGTAAGGGACAGGGGCCCTACGAGCAGTACTTC. Translation gives CASSKGQGPYEQYF.

The rearrangement joins TRBV29-1 to TRBJ2-7; 13 positions match TRBD2. The trim removed 3 bases at V and 4 bases at J, leaving 3 bases unmatched. Germline CDR1 SQVTM, CDR2 ANQGSEA. This CDR3 has 14 residues. The CDR3 DNA is TGCAGCGTTGAGATGACTAGCGGGAGGTACGAGCAGTACTTC. Protein sequence: CSVEMTSGRYEQYF.

The genes are TRBV7-2 and TRBJ2-2; 11 bases agree with TRBD2. CDR3 length: 15 amino acids. Germline lookup yields CDR1 SGHTA and CDR2 FQGNSA. V was clipped by 1 base and J by 6 bases; unmatched bases: 1. CDR3 protein: CASSLELAGAGELFF. The CDR3 DNA sequence: TGTGCCAGCAGCTTAGAACTAGCGGGAGCCGGGGAGCTGTTTTTT.

The CDR3 nucleotides are TGTGCCAGCAGCGTGGGACAGGGTTCTGGCACTGAAGCTTTCTTT. Translated, it gives CASSVGQGSGTEAFF. The chain employs TRBV5-4 and TRBJ1-1; 9 nucleotides line up with TRBD1. J lost 4 bases, V lost 4 bases, and 8 bases had no gene match. The CDR3 has 15 amino acids. Germline-derived CDR1 and CDR2 are SGHNT and YYREEE (reference sequence).

This clone was found once. This chain uses TRBV28 with TRBJ2-3; D might be TRBD2 (6 bases). CDR3 length: 15 amino acids. Trimming stripped 7 bases from V and 0 bases from J, with 14 bases between. The germline CDR1 and CDR2 sequences are MDHEN and SYDVKM. The CDR3 sequence: CASNSYGRSTDTQYF. CDR3 nucleotides: TGTGCCAGCAACTCCTACGGGAGAAGCACAGATACGCAGTATTTT. The variable domain in full, with the rest retrieved from reference TRBV28 and TRBJ2-3, is DVKVTQSSRYLVKRTGEKVFLECVQDMDHENMFWYRQDPGLGLRLIYFSYDVKMKEKGDIPEGYSVSREKKERFSLILESASTNQTSMYLCASNSYGRSTDTQYFGPGTRLTVL.

The V gene is TRBV28, the J gene TRBJ2-3; D is possibly TRBD1 (7 bases). Trimming cost V 1 base and J 2 bases, with 19 bases left between them. The CDR3 is made up of 18 amino acids. From germline, CDR1 is MDHEN and CDR2 SYDVKM. Written as DNA, the CDR3 is TGTGCCAGCAGTTTATTGTCTTGGACAGGAGGGGCCACAGATACGCAGTATTTT. Its translation is CASSLLSWTGGATDTQYF.

V usage is TRBV4-3 and J usage is TRBJ1-1; D is undetermined. With 0 bases removed from V and 8 bases from J, the gap between germline ends came to 10 bases. CDR1 LGHNA and CDR2 YSLEER come from the germline V gene. This CDR3 region has 13 residues. The CDR3 loop reads CASSQDFGREAFF. The DNA for the CDR3 is TGCGCCAGCAGCCAAGATTTTGGCAGGGAAGCTTTCTTT.

This sequence joins TRBV6-5 and TRBJ2-3, with 8 bases matching TRBD2. This CDR3 is 15 amino acids long. Germline values: CDR1 MNHEY, CDR2 SVGAGI. The J segment lost 5 bases and the V segment lost 6 bases, leaving 10 bases of the junction unmatched. The CDR3 here is CASRTGGPNGDTQYF. DNA of the CDR3: TGTGCCAGCAGGACGGGAGGGCCAAACGGAGATACGCAGTATTTT.

The V gene is TRBV29-1, the J gene TRBJ1-1, with 9 bases matching TRBD1. CDR1 is SQVTM and CDR2 is ANQGSEA in the germline V gene. V trimming: 7 bases; J trimming: 5 bases; junction bases outside the gene matches: 17. This CDR3 is 16 amino acids long. The CDR3 here is CSGAFDPGQGGTEAFF. CDR3 DNA sequence: TGCAGCGGCGCCTTCGATCCGGGACAGGGAGGGACTGAAGCTTTCTTT.

The chain carries TRBV4-1 and TRBJ2-1, with 12 bases aligning to TRBD2. The V gene's germline CDR1 is MGHRA and CDR2 YSYEKL. The J segment lost 9 bases and the V segment lost 1 base, leaving 4 bases of the junction unmatched. There are 15 residues in the CDR3. CDR3 protein: CASSQGLAGVFEQFF. The CDR3 DNA follows: TGCGCCAGCAGCCAAGGACTAGCGGGAGTTTTTGAGCAGTTCTTC.

This rearrangement joins TRBV4-3 to TRBJ2-1; a weak D match, TRBD1 (5 bases). The germline V and J ends were trimmed by 1 base and 2 bases, with 12 bases remaining between them. CDR1 is LGHNA, CDR2 YSLEER, per germline. This CDR3 comprises 16 residues. In DNA form, the CDR3 reads TGCGCCAGCAGCCAAGCCCGACAGAGACCCTACAATGAGCAGTTCTTC. Translation gives CASSQARQRPYNEQFF.